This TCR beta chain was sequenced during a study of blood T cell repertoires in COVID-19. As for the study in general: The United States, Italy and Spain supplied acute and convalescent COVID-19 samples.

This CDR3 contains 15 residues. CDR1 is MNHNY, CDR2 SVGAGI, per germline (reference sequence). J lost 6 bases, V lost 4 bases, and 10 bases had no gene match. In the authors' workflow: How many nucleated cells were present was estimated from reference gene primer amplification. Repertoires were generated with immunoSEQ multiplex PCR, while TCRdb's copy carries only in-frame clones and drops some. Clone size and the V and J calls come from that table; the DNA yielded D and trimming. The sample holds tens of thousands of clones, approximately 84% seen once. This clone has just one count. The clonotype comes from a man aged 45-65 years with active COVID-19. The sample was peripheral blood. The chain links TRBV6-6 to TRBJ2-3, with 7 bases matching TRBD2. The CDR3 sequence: CASSSRLAGEDTQYF. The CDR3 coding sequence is TGTGCCAGCAGTTCCCGTTTGGCGGGGGAGGATACGCAGTATTTT.